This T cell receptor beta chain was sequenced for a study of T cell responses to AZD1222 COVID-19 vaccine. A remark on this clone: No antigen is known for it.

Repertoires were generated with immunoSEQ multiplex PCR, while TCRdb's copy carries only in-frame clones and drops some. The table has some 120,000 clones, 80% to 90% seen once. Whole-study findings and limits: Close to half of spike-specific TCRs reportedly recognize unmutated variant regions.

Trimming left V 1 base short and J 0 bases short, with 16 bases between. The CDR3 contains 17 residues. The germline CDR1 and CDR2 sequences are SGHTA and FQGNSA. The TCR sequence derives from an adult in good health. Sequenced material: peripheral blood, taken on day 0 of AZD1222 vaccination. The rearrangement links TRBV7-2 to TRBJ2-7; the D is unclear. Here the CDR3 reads CASSLVAAATLSYEQYF. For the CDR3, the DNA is TGTGCCAGCAGCTTAGTAGCAGCCGCAACCCTCTCCTACGAGCAGTACTTC.